These 15 T cell receptor beta chains were sequenced from one sample in a study of blood T cells in healthy people across ages. A J-beta primer mix and a sample-barcoded 5' primer were used in a second PCR of about 7 to 12 cycles. MiXCR was run by TCRdb on the 5' RACE reads, yielding one entry per CDR3 protein. The profile shows 1.5 million to 2 million distinct CDR3 sequences, about two fifths of them singletons. Sequenced input: blood. All receptors derive from a human donor in good health.

The chain employs TRBV5-6 and TRBJ2-5; D might be TRBD1 (7 bases). Germline V gene sequence: CDR1 SGHDT, CDR2 YYEEEE. V dropped 0 bases and J dropped 5 bases, with 14 bases sitting between them. CDR3 length equals 15 residues. The chain's CDR3 is CASSLVRDSGETQYF. In DNA form, the CDR3 reads TGTGCCAGCAGCTTGGTTCGGGACAGCGGGGAGACCCAGTACTTC.

This clonotype was seen a handful of times. The chain couples TRBV5-1 to TRBJ2-3; D perhaps matches TRBD2 (6 bases). The CDR3 is made up of 16 amino acids. CDR1 and CDR2 (germline): SGHRS, YFSETQ. Trimming took off 0 bases at V and 3 bases at J, with 14 bases between the two ends. The CDR3 DNA reads as TGCGCCAGCAGCTTGGAAGGTTCGGAGGGGACAGATACGCAGTATTTT. Encoded protein: CASSLEGSEGTDTQYF.

This clonotype was observed a single time. The chain carries TRBV7-9 and TRBJ1-5; D is perhaps TRBD1 (5 bases). Germline V gives CDR1 SEHNR, CDR2 FQNEAQ (reference sequence). The CDR3 is 15 amino acids. V lost 0 bases and J 4 bases, leaving 10 bases between the germline ends. Here the CDR3 reads CASSLAEPGNQPQHF. The CDR3 nucleotides are TGTGCCAGCAGCTTAGCAGAGCCAGGGAATCAGCCCCAGCATTTT.

The chain is built from TRBV9 and TRBJ1-6; the D is unclear. Per the germline V gene, CDR1 is SGDLS and CDR2 is YYNGEE. Trimming stripped 3 bases from V and 9 bases from J, with 13 bases between. The CDR3 is 14 residues long. This CDR3 is CASSATGEPSPLHF. The CDR3 DNA sequence: TGTGCCAGCAGCGCCACCGGAGAGCCTTCACCCCTCCACTTT.

J is TRBJ2-7 and V is TRBV20-1, with D tentatively TRBD1 or TRBD2 (5 bases each). CDR3 length: 17 residues. V was pared by 2 bases and J by 1 base, with 21 bases between. The germline V gene encodes CDR1 DFQATT and CDR2 SNEGSKA (reference sequence). CDR3 protein: CSARILYEGTVSYEQYF. CDR3 DNA sequence: TGCAGTGCTAGAATCTTGTATGAGGGGACGGTATCCTACGAGCAGTACTTC.

The CDR3 loop reads CAISQSGQEINQPQHF. In DNA form, the CDR3 reads TGTGCCATCAGCCAGAGTGGACAGGAGATTAATCAGCCCCAGCATTTT. V gene TRBV10-3 combines with J gene TRBJ1-5; TRBD1 aligns across 7 bases. The germline CDR1 and CDR2 sequences are ENHRY and SYGVKD. This CDR3 has 16 amino acids. The trim removed 6 bases at V and 4 bases at J, leaving 12 bases unmatched.

The chain links TRBV18 to TRBJ2-1; TRBD2 matches 7 bases. There are 16 residues in the CDR3. With V trimmed by 0 bases and J by 1 base, 3 bases remained unmatched. The germline CDR1 and CDR2 sequences are KGHSH and LQKENI. In nucleotides, the CDR3 is TGTGCCAGCTCACCACCGGGGCGGGAGTCCTACAATGAGCAGTTCTTC. Translating it yields CASSPPGRESYNEQFF.

This clonotype was observed a few times. The chain uses TRBV20-1 and TRBJ1-2; D gene unclear. V dropped 5 bases and J dropped 4 bases, with 8 bases sitting between them. This CDR3 is 11 amino acids long. Germline assignment: CDR1 DFQATT and CDR2 SNEGSKA (reference sequence). CDR3 bases: TGCAGTGCTTGGGGTAGCTATGGCTACACCTTC. It codes for CSAWGSYGYTF.

V is TRBV4-3 and J is TRBJ2-3; TRBD2 aligns across 11 bases. The V gene end was trimmed by 3 bases and the J gene end by 3 bases; junction bases not matched to a gene: 8. The CDR3 totals 17 residues. The V gene's germline CDR1 is LGHNA and CDR2 YSLEER. The DNA for the CDR3 is TGCGCCAGCAGCCAGTTGCTAGCGGGGGGCAATACAGATACGCAGTATTTT. Protein: CASSQLLAGGNTDTQYF.

Worth noting for this clonotype: A much more abundant neighbour one base away suggests this may be a read error. The chain links TRBV12-3 or TRBV12-4 to TRBJ2-1, with TRBD2 identical over 7 bases. V lost 7 bases and J lost 10; bases outside the gene matches: 10. The CDR3 runs to 13 residues. CDR3 nucleotides: TGTGCCAGCAATCGTGACCAGACTAGCGAGCAGTTCTTC. Protein sequence: CASNRDQTSEQFF.

The V call is TRBV7-2, the J call TRBJ2-7, with D tentatively TRBD2 (6 bases). The CDR3 has 18 amino acids. The V end was cut by 4 bases, the J end by 2 bases, with 24 bases between. Germline V CDR1 and CDR2: SGHTA, FQGNSA. The CDR3 reads CASSSPARGRDSPYEQYF. The CDR3, as DNA: TGTGCCAGCAGCTCCCCCGCCCGGGGCAGGGACTCTCCCTACGAGCAGTACTTC.

This clonotype was seen a single time. The genes are TRBV12-3 or TRBV12-4 and TRBJ2-7; 7 bases line up with TRBD1. V was clipped by 5 bases and J by 6 bases; unmatched bases: 13. The CDR3 covers 15 residues. The CDR3 protein is CASSPDRDPRGEQYF. CDR3 DNA sequence: TGTGCCAGCAGTCCAGACAGGGATCCAAGAGGCGAGCAGTACTTC.

J is TRBJ2-7 and V is TRBV24-1, with TRBD2 identical over 8 bases. Unmatched junction bases numbered 1, after V lost 4 bases and J lost 3 bases. Germline V gene lookup returns CDR1 KGHDR and CDR2 SFDVKD. This CDR3 has 13 amino acids. The DNA for the CDR3 is TGTGCCACCAGTGACGGGGGGGGCTACGAGCAGTACGTC. This sequence encodes CATSDGGGYEQYV.

The chain links TRBV7-9 to TRBJ2-7; 8 positions agree with TRBD1. The ends lost 5 bases at V and 0 bases at J; junction bases unmatched: 12. The CDR3 has 17 residues. Germline CDR1 is SEHNR and CDR2 is FQNEAQ (reference sequence). This chain's CDR3 is CASSKNPGQAYSYEQYF. In nucleotides, the CDR3 is TGTGCCAGCAGCAAAAATCCGGGACAGGCTTACTCCTACGAGCAGTACTTC.

The V gene is TRBV5-1, the J gene TRBJ2-5; 10 nucleotides match TRBD1. The V gene end was trimmed by 7 bases and the J gene end by 5 bases; junction bases not matched to a gene: 11. The CDR3 covers 15 residues. The V gene's germline CDR1 is SGHRS and CDR2 YFSETQ. This CDR3 is CASRLSTGGLETQYF. The CDR3 DNA reads as TGCGCCAGCCGCCTATCGACAGGGGGCTTGGAGACCCAGTACTTC.